These 26 T cell receptor beta chains were all obtained from the same sample, sequenced in a study of T cell changes during pregnancy in multiple sclerosis. Measured with immunoSEQ multiplex PCR; TCRdb has only the in-frame clones, and not every one. The sample has almost 35,000 clones; roughly nine tenths are singletons. The starting material was CD8+ T cells from peripheral blood mononuclear cells, obtained before pregnancy. All receptors come from a female donor with multiple sclerosis, enrolled in a pregnancy study.

The chain has TRBV20-1 and TRBJ2-1; D unclear. Germline assignment: CDR1 DFQATT and CDR2 SNEGSKA (reference sequence). V was pared by 4 bases and J by 5 bases, with 6 bases between. The CDR3 has 11 amino acids. CDR3 in amino acids: CSANLNNEQFF. CDR3 nucleotide sequence: TGCAGTGCTAACTTGAACAATGAGCAGTTCTTC.

The chain recombines TRBV27 with TRBJ1-1, with D uncertain. Trimming took off 5 bases at V and 5 bases at J, with 12 bases between the two ends. Per the germline V gene, CDR1 is MNHEY and CDR2 is SMNVEV (reference sequence). The CDR3 extends over 13 amino acids. CDR3 in DNA: TGTGCCAGCAGTCCGTCAGGCGGGACTGAAGCTTTCTTT. Its protein is CASSPSGGTEAFF.

The J gene is TRBJ1-2, the V gene TRBV4-3; D is perhaps TRBD1 (6 bases). Trimming cost V 0 bases and J 6 bases, with 11 bases left between them. The CDR3 contains 14 residues. The V gene's germline CDR1 is LGHNA and CDR2 YSLEER. CDR3 in amino acids: CASSQDGGGDGYTF. The CDR3 region has the DNA TGCGCCAGCAGCCAAGATGGGGGGGGCGATGGCTACACCTTC.

In this sample, this clone turned up a few times. This chain links TRBV14 with TRBJ2-5, with 9 bases aligning to TRBD2. In germline, CDR1 is SGHDN, CDR2 FVKESK. This CDR3 comprises 17 residues. Trimming at V came to 0 bases and at J to 6 bases, leaving 11 bases not matched to a gene. CDR3 sequence: CASSQDNVLAGKKTQYF. The CDR3 DNA reads as TGTGCCAGCAGCCAAGATAATGTTCTAGCGGGGAAAAAGACCCAGTACTTC.

This clone was detected a few times. This chain joins TRBV9 and TRBJ1-1, with D perhaps TRBD1 (6 bases). CDR3 length equals 15 residues. CDR1 and CDR2 (germline): SGDLS, YYNGEE. V dropped 4 bases and J dropped 1 base, with 14 bases sitting between them. CDR3 coding DNA: TGTGCCAGCAGCCTACCGACAGGCCGGAACACTGAAGCTTTCTTT. Its translation: CASSLPTGRNTEAFF.

The J gene is TRBJ2-1, the V gene TRBV27, with D possibly being TRBD2 (5 bases). The CDR3 runs 14 residues. With 2 bases removed from V and 2 bases from J, the gap between germline ends came to 7 bases. Germline loops: CDR1 MNHEY, CDR2 SMNVEV (reference sequence). The CDR3 nucleotides are TGTGCCAGCAGTTTACGAGGGCCCTACAATGAGCAGTTCTTC. It codes for CASSLRGPYNEQFF.

The V call is TRBV7-9, the J call TRBJ1-2; the D is unclear. With 7 bases removed from V and 7 bases from J, the gap between germline ends came to 13 bases. Per germline, CDR1 SEHNR and CDR2 FQNEAQ (reference sequence). The CDR3 sequence is 12 residues long. DNA for the CDR3: TGTGCCAGCAACCTGATCGGGTCTGGCTACACCTTC. Translated: CASNLIGSGYTF. Combining the CDR3 with reference TRBV7-9 and TRBJ1-2 gives the whole variable domain DTGVSQNPRHKITKRGQNVTFRCDPISEHNRLYWYRQTLGQGPEFLTYFQNEAQLEKSRLLSDRFSAERPKGSFSTLEIQRTEQGDSAMYLCASNLIGSGYTFGSGTRLTVV.

The rearrangement links TRBV27 to TRBJ2-7, with 8 bases identical to TRBD2. The CDR3 is 15 amino acids. The germline CDR1 and CDR2 sequences are MNHEY and SMNVEV (reference sequence). The trim removed 5 bases at V and 2 bases at J, leaving 8 bases unmatched. CDR3 DNA sequence: TGTGCCAGCAGTCCAACCCCGGGACTAGCCTACGAGCAGTACTTC. It yields the protein CASSPTPGLAYEQYF.

The chain recombines TRBV30 with TRBJ1-4; the D gene is possibly TRBD1 (5 bases). Per germline, CDR1 GTSNPN and CDR2 SVGIG (reference sequence). With 2 bases removed from V and 7 bases from J, the gap between germline ends came to 11 bases. This CDR3 is 13 amino acids long. CDR3: CAWSWGVGEKLFF. The CDR3 DNA reads TGTGCCTGGAGTTGGGGGGTGGGTGAAAAACTGTTTTTT.

The CDR3, as DNA: TGTGCCAGCAGCTCCCAGGAGGGAGTGCTTTACTATGAGCAGTTCTTC. This translates into CASSSQEGVLYYEQFF. This rearrangement joins TRBV5-4 to TRBJ2-1; D might be TRBD2 (6 bases). V lost 3 bases, J lost 8 bases, and 21 bases lay in between. Per the germline V gene, CDR1 is SGHNT and CDR2 is YYREEE (reference sequence). The CDR3 spans 16 residues. Drawing the rest from reference TRBV5-4 and TRBJ2-1, the complete variable domain is ETGVTQSPTHLIKTRGQQVTLRCSSQSGHNTVSWYQQALGQGPQFIFQYYREEENGRGNFPPRFSGLQFPNYSSELNVNALELDDSALYLCASSSQEGVLYYEQFFGPGTRLTVL.

This clone turned up a few times. This chain connects TRBV7-8 to TRBJ1-5; TRBD1 might be the D (6 bases). Trimming removed 3 bases at V and 7 bases at J, with 16 bases between. Germline CDR1 is SGHVS and CDR2 is FQNEAQ. The CDR3 is 15 residues long. The CDR3 is CASSFVQGPSQPQHF. CDR3 nucleotide sequence: TGTGCCAGCAGCTTTGTTCAGGGGCCCTCGCAGCCCCAGCATTTT.

The chain links TRBV6-5 to TRBJ2-1, with TRBD1 matching over 9 bases. V lost 5 bases, J lost 14 bases, and 13 bases stayed unmatched. Looked up from germline, CDR1 is MNHEY and CDR2 is SVGAGI. CDR3 length: 14 amino acids. This CDR3 reads CASSLGQGISVEFF. The CDR3 DNA is TGTGCCAGCAGTCTGGGACAGGGTATTTCAGTGGAGTTCTTC.

The chain uses TRBV5-1 and TRBJ2-1, with 7 bases aligning to TRBD1. This CDR3 region has 18 residues. Per the germline V gene, CDR1 is SGHRS and CDR2 is YFSETQ. Unmatched junction bases numbered 14, after V lost 3 bases and J lost 2 bases. The CDR3 loop reads CASSSPGQRKKAYNEQFF. In DNA form, the CDR3 reads TGCGCCAGCAGCTCACCGGGACAGCGAAAGAAAGCCTACAATGAGCAGTTCTTC.

The chain couples TRBV29-1 to TRBJ1-6, with D tentatively TRBD1 (5 bases). CDR1 is SQVTM and CDR2 is ANQGSEA in the germline V gene. CDR3 size: 14 residues. Trimming cost V 4 bases and J 0 bases, with 7 bases left between them. The DNA for the CDR3 is TGCAGCGTTGCCGACAGCTCCTATAATTCACCCCTCCACTTT. Translation: CSVADSSYNSPLHF.

The gene calls are TRBV4-2 and TRBJ1-3; D gene uncertain. Germline V CDR1 and CDR2: LGHNA, YNFKEQ. Trimming stripped 0 bases from V and 1 base from J, with 13 bases between. CDR3 length: 17 amino acids. The CDR3: CASSQERRIGSGNTIYF. CDR3 coding DNA: TGTGCCAGCAGCCAAGAGAGAAGGATCGGGTCTGGAAACACCATATATTTT.

The rearrangement joins TRBV11-2 to TRBJ1-1, with D perhaps TRBD1 (6 bases). CDR1 and CDR2 (germline): SGHAT, FQNNGV. This CDR3 has 12 amino acids. The V and J ends lost 5 bases and 3 bases respectively, with 7 bases between them. CDR3 in amino acids: CASSPGDTEAFF. In DNA form, the CDR3 reads TGTGCCAGCAGCCCAGGGGACACTGAAGCTTTCTTT.

This clone was counted between two and nine times. The V gene is TRBV27, the J gene TRBJ1-5; 9 bases line up with TRBD1. CDR1 MNHEY and CDR2 SMNVEV come from the germline V gene (reference sequence). The CDR3 is 13 amino acids. The V segment lost 10 bases and the J segment 9 bases; nucleotides outside the gene matches: 10. CDR3 coding DNA: TGTGCCACCGGGACAGGGCGTTCTGGGCCCCAGCATTTT. This codes for CATGTGRSGPQHF.

This clone was detected once. This chain uses TRBV7-9 with TRBJ2-7; possible D gene TRBD1, 5 bases. Germline CDR1 SEHNR, CDR2 FQNEAQ (reference sequence). The ends were cut back, 7 bases at V and 1 base at J, with 11 bases in the middle. This CDR3 contains 13 residues. The CDR3 DNA sequence: TGTGCCAGCAATCCAGGGAATTCCTACGAGCAGTACTTC. Translation gives CASNPGNSYEQYF. Full variable domain (remainder filled in from reference TRBV7-9 and TRBJ2-7): DTGVSQNPRHKITKRGQNVTFRCDPISEHNRLYWYRQTLGQGPEFLTYFQNEAQLEKSRLLSDRFSAERPKGSFSTLEIQRTEQGDSAMYLCASNPGNSYEQYFGPGTRLTVT.

The chain couples TRBV7-9 to TRBJ1-1, with D maybe TRBD1 (5 bases). Germline V CDR1 and CDR2: SEHNR, FQNEAQ (reference sequence). With 5 bases removed from V and 1 base from J, the gap between germline ends came to 14 bases. The length of the CDR3 is 15 residues. The DNA of the CDR3 is TGTGCCAGCAGCCACTTCGGTACAGGGAACACTGAAGCTTTCTTT. It codes for CASSHFGTGNTEAFF.

This chain uses TRBV6-4 with TRBJ1-6; D is perhaps TRBD1 (6 bases). The V end lost 6 bases, the J end lost 0 bases, and 6 bases lay between the germline ends. Germline V gene sequence: CDR1 MRHNA, CDR2 SNTAGT. This CDR3 is 14 amino acids long. The CDR3 loop reads CASRQGSYNSPLHF. CDR3 in DNA: TGTGCCAGCAGACAGGGCTCCTATAATTCACCCCTCCACTTT.

The CDR3 nucleotides read TGTGCCAGCAGTTACTCATTCCAGGGCGTCCCCGGGGAGCTGTTTTTT. As protein: CASSYSFQGVPGELFF. The chain uses TRBV6-5 and TRBJ2-2; D perhaps matches TRBD1 (5 bases). Per germline, CDR1 MNHEY and CDR2 SVGAGI. V was trimmed by 0 bases and J by 6 bases, leaving 14 bases between them. The CDR3 has 16 amino acids.

This chain joins TRBV27 and TRBJ2-3, with D perhaps TRBD2 (6 bases). CDR1 and CDR2 (germline): MNHEY, SMNVEV (reference sequence). The CDR3 contains 12 residues. V was trimmed by 11 bases and J by 5 bases, leaving 14 bases between them. The CDR3 region has the DNA TGTGCCCTCGGGCCAGCGGGAGATACGCAGTATTTT. Protein sequence: CALGPAGDTQYF.

This sequence joins TRBV27 and TRBJ2-7, with D maybe TRBD1 (5 bases). The CDR3 totals 15 residues. CDR1 and CDR2 from the germline V gene are MNHEY and SMNVEV (reference sequence). Trimming pared 3 bases from V and 1 base from J, leaving 13 bases between. The CDR3 DNA is TGTGCCAGCAGTTTCTCCATGAGACAGTCCTACGAGCAGTACTTC. It translates to CASSFSMRQSYEQYF.

The rearrangement links TRBV5-1 to TRBJ2-2, with D uncertain. V dropped 0 bases and J dropped 1 base, with 4 bases sitting between them. The CDR3 extends over 14 amino acids. In germline, CDR1 is SGHRS, CDR2 YFSETQ. The CDR3 region is CASSLAVNTGELFF. CDR3 in DNA: TGCGCCAGCAGCTTGGCCGTGAACACCGGGGAGCTGTTTTTT.

This chain connects TRBV27 to TRBJ2-5, with TRBD2 matching 13 bases. Germline V gene data show CDR1 as MNHEY and CDR2 as SMNVEV (reference sequence). This CDR3 contains 16 residues. J was trimmed by 9 bases and V by 0 bases; bases with no gene match: 7. CDR3 sequence: CASSLSTTGTSGAQYF. For the CDR3, the DNA is TGTGCCAGCAGTTTATCGACCACCGGGACTAGCGGGGCCCAGTACTTC.

The chain combines TRBV9 with TRBJ2-5; D is undetermined. Deletions cut 2 bases from V and 7 bases from J, with 6 bases between. The length of the CDR3 is 11 residues. Germline CDR1 is SGDLS and CDR2 is YYNGEE. This chain's CDR3 is CASSVLGTQYF. DNA for the CDR3: TGTGCCAGCAGCGTTCTCGGGACCCAGTACTTC.